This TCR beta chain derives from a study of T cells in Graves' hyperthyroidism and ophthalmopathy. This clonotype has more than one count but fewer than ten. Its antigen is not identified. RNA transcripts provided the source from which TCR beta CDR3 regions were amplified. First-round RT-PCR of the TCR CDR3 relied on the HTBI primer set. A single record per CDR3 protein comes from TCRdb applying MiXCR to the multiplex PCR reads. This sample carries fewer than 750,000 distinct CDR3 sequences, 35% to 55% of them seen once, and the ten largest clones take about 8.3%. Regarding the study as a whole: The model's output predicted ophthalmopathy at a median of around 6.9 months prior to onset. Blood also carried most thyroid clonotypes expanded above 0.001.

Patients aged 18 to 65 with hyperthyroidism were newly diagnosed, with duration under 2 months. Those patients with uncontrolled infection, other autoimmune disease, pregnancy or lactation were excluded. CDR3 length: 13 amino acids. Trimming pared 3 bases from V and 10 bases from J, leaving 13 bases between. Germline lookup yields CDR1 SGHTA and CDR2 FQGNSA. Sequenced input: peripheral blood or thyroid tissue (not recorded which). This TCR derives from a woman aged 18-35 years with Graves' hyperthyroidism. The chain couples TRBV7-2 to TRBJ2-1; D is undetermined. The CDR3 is CASSLPSRREQFF. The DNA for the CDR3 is TGTGCCAGCAGCTTGCCCAGTAGACGGGAGCAGTTCTTC.